A single sample gave rise to the 10 T cell receptor beta chains below, sequenced in a study of patients and donors after allogeneic stem cell transplantation. TCRdb itself ran the RT-PCR reads through MiXCR, one entry per CDR3 protein. This table has 190,000 or so distinct CDR3 sequences, around 40% appearing once. The material sequenced was blood, either unsorted or a sorted T cell fraction (not recorded which). The origin of the receptors is a human donor who was either an allogeneic HSCT recipient or a stem cell or donor lymphocyte infusion donor (not recorded which). It is not recorded whose cells these are; they may come from a transplant donor.

The CDR3 loop is CSASPADRGGTEAFF. CDR3 in DNA: TGCAGTGCTTCTCCTGCGGACAGGGGGGGAACTGAAGCTTTCTTT. This chain uses TRBV20-1 with TRBJ1-1; 10 bases are shared with TRBD1. V gave up 5 bases and J gave up 5 bases; unmatched junction bases: 11. Germline V CDR1 and CDR2: DFQATT, SNEGSKA (reference sequence). The CDR3 has 15 residues.

This clonotype was seen a handful of times. This chain uses TRBV5-1 with TRBJ1-1; no definite D call. Deletions cut 0 bases from V and 1 base from J, with 7 bases between. The CDR3 covers 14 residues. Germline V gives CDR1 SGHRS, CDR2 YFSETQ. The CDR3 DNA is TGCGCCAGCAGCTTGGCCCCTGGGAACACTGAAGCTTTCTTT. Translated, it gives CASSLAPGNTEAFF.

This clonotype was counted only a few times. The chain joins TRBV12-3 or TRBV12-4 to TRBJ1-1; 7 positions match TRBD1. J lost 5 bases, V lost 6 bases, and 6 bases had no gene match. This CDR3 comprises 13 residues. The CDR3: CASRRQGSTEAFF. As DNA, the CDR3 is TGTGCCAGCAGACGACAGGGATCTACTGAAGCTTTCTTT.

This clonotype was observed once. J is TRBJ2-7 and V is TRBV12-3 or TRBV12-4; a possible D gene is TRBD1 (5 bases). Trimming took 6 bases from V and 2 from J, leaving 11 bases between them. The CDR3 runs to 13 residues. CDR3 protein: CASSPGPPYEQYF. Here the CDR3 DNA reads TGTGCCAGCAGCCCAGGGCCCCCCTACGAGCAGTACTTC.

The CDR3 DNA follows: TGTGCCAGCAGTTTCAACAGGGACAATCAGCCCCAGCATTTT. Protein product: CASSFNRDNQPQHF. The chain is built from TRBV28 and TRBJ1-5, with D possibly being TRBD1 (6 bases). V was shortened by 3 bases and J by 3 bases, with 9 bases between the two germline ends. The CDR3 loop spans 14 amino acids. Germline lookup yields CDR1 MDHEN and CDR2 SYDVKM.

The CDR3 coding sequence is TGTGCCAGCAGCGTAGCAACGGCTGGAAACACCATATATTTT. It encodes CASSVATAGNTIYF. This chain joins TRBV9 and TRBJ1-3, with D unresolved. Looked up from germline, CDR1 is SGDLS and CDR2 is YYNGEE. The CDR3 loop spans 14 amino acids. V was pared by 0 bases and J by 2 bases, with 6 bases between.

In this sample, this clonotype turned up a few times. The chain carries TRBV16 and TRBJ1-5; D uncertain. Trimming removed 3 bases from V and 7 bases from J, with 13 bases in between. Germline V gives CDR1 KGHSY, CDR2 FQNENV. The CDR3 sequence is 14 residues long. CDR3 in DNA: TGTGCCAGCAGCCAGTCGGCCATGGAACAGCCCCAGCATTTT. This gives the protein CASSQSAMEQPQHF. Variable domain in full (rest from reference TRBV16 and TRBJ1-5): GEEVAQTPKHLVRGEGQKAKLYCAPIKGHSYVFWYQQVLKNEFKFLISFQNENVFDETGMPKERFSAKCLPNSPCSLEIQATKLEDSAVYFCASSQSAMEQPQHFGDGTRLSIL.

This rearrangement joins TRBV20-1 to TRBJ2-3; TRBD2 aligns across 7 bases. The CDR3 has 17 residues. Losses at the gene ends were 0 bases for V and 3 bases for J; bases not matched to a gene: 12. Per germline, CDR1 DFQATT and CDR2 SNEGSKA (reference sequence). The CDR3 DNA follows: TGCAGTGCTAGAGATCGGGGCAGGAGACTAGCTACAGATACGCAGTATTTT. This sequence encodes CSARDRGRRLATDTQYF.

The chain employs TRBV11-2 and TRBJ1-4, with D unresolved. CDR3 length: 16 residues. Germline V gene data show CDR1 as SGHAT and CDR2 as FQNNGV. Trimming cost V 5 bases and J 0 bases, with 13 bases left between them. CDR3 in amino acids: CASSRAAGATNEKLFF. CDR3 coding DNA: TGTGCCAGCAGCCGGGCGGCAGGAGCAACTAATGAAAAACTGTTTTTT.

This clonotype was observed a few times. V gene TRBV20-1 combines with J gene TRBJ2-7; possibly TRBD2 for D (7 bases). The V end lost 2 bases, the J end lost 1 base, and 18 bases lay between the germline ends. CDR1 and CDR2 from the germline V gene are DFQATT and SNEGSKA (reference sequence). The CDR3 length is 16 residues. Here the CDR3 reads CSARTLGGGRSYEQYF. Here the CDR3 DNA reads TGCAGTGCTAGAACTCTGGGAGGGGGGCGTTCCTACGAGCAGTACTTC.